These T cell receptor beta chains were read from a single sample in a study of follicular helper T cells after annual influenza vaccination. The assay was immunoSEQ multiplex PCR, and TCRdb's table has in-frame clones only and misses some. This table has over 7,000 clones, more than 80% appearing once. The source material was CXCR5+ CD38- circulating T follicular helper cells from blood, sampled 7 days after influenza vaccination. These TCRs come from an adult who received the influenza vaccine. The CDR3 runs from the conserved cysteine through the conserved F or W. D genes are given only for firm matches. Clone size, where shown, is once, few, many, or a class for clones that have expanded.

size | J | V | D | DNA | CDR3
. | TRBJ1-1 | TRBV6-1 | . | TGTGCCAGCAGTGCACGGCTGAACACTGAAGCTTTCTTT | CASSARLNTEAFF
. | TRBJ2-5 | TRBV19 | TRBD2 | TGTGCCAGTAGACCCGGACTAGATAGGGAGACCCAGTACTTC | CASRPGLDRETQYF
. | TRBJ1-3 | TRBV19 | . | TGTGCCAGTAGTATCCCCGGGAGGCGGGCCTCTGGAAACACCATATATTTT | CASSIPGRRASGNTIYF
. | TRBJ1-1 | TRBV28 | . | TGTGCCAGCAGTTCCCACGGGGGCGGGAGCACTGAAGCTTTCTTT | CASSSHGGGSTEAFF
. | TRBJ2-1 | TRBV15 | TRBD2 | TGTGCCACCAGCAGAGGTCAACTAGCGGGTGGATACAATGAGCAGTTCTTC | CATSRGQLAGGYNEQFF
. | TRBJ2-7 | TRBV7-2 | TRBD2 | TGTGCCAGCAGCTCCAGGGGACTAGCGGGAGCCGAGCAGTACTTC | CASSSRGLAGAEQYF
. | TRBJ1-3 | TRBV7-9 | . | TGTGCCAGCAGCCCTGGACGGATTTACTCTGGAAACACCATATATTTT | CASSPGRIYSGNTIYF
few | TRBJ2-7 | TRBV11-3 | TRBD2 | TGTGCCAGCAGCTTATCGGGAGGGATCACCCACGAGCAGTACTTC | CASSLSGGITHEQYF
. | TRBJ2-5 | TRBV4-3 | TRBD1 | TGCGCCAGCAGCGCTGGACAGGGAGATGGAGAGACCCAGTACTTC | CASSAGQGDGETQYF
once | TRBJ2-5 | TRBV11-2 | . | TGTGCCAGCAGCCAAGAGACCCAGTACTTC | CASSQETQYF
. | TRBJ1-2 | TRBV27 | . | TGTGCCAGCACCCCTCGCACAGGGATGGGTGGCTACACCTTC | CASTPRTGMGGYTF
. | TRBJ1-2 | TRBV7-3 | TRBD1 | TGTGCCAGCAGCCTCAACGACAGGGGGCCTTATAATGGCTACACCTTC | CASSLNDRGPYNGYTF
. | TRBJ2-2 | TRBV7-3 | . | TGTGCCAGCAGCTTAAGTAATGCCGGGGAGCTGTTTTTT | CASSLSNAGELFF
. | TRBJ2-3 | TRBV10-2 | . | TGCGCCAGCAGTGGACTCTGGGGCACGCAGTATTTT | CASSGLWGTQYF
. | TRBJ2-4 | TRBV5-4 | . | TGTGCCAGCAGCTTCGACAAATCCAAAAACATTCAGTACTTC | CASSFDKSKNIQYF
. | TRBJ1-5 | TRBV5-5 | . | TGTGCCAGCAGCTTTTTGCACGGCAATCAGCCCCAGCATTTT | CASSFLHGNQPQHF
. | TRBJ1-6 | TRBV6-5 | . | TGTGCCAGCAGTTACTCGAGGGGGGCAAATAATTCACCCCTCCACTTT | CASSYSRGANNSPLHF
. | TRBJ2-3 | TRBV30 | . | TGTGCCTGGAGGACGTCCCGGGGTACGCAGTATTTT | CAWRTSRGTQYF
. | TRBJ1-5 | TRBV5-1 | TRBD1 | TGCGCCAGCAGCTTGGGAACAGGGGGTGGCAATCAGCCCCAGCATTTT | CASSLGTGGGNQPQHF
. | TRBJ2-6 | TRBV2 | . | TGTGCCAGCATAAGGCACAGCTCGGCTGGGGCCAACGTCCTGACTTTC | CASIRHSSAGANVLTF
. | TRBJ1-1 | TRBV6-5 | . | TGTGCCAGCAGTTACCAACTCCCCGGAAGCGACACTGAAGCTTTCTTT | CASSYQLPGSDTEAFF
. | TRBJ1-1 | TRBV18 | . | TGTGCCAGCTCATTCAGTAGCTCTAACACTGAAGCTTTCTTT | CASSFSSSNTEAFF
. | TRBJ2-3 | TRBV7-2 | TRBD2 | TGTGCCAGCAGCCTAGCGGGGGATAGCACAGATACGCAGTATTTT | CASSLAGDSTDTQYF
. | TRBJ2-2 | TRBV6-6 | TRBD1 | TGTGCCAGCAGTGGGACAGGGGGCGCGGACACCGGGGAGCTGTTTTTT | CASSGTGGADTGELFF
. | TRBJ2-5 | TRBV5-6 | . | TGTGCCAGCAGCTCTGGTCCCCAAGAGACCCAGTACTTC | CASSSGPQETQYF
. | TRBJ1-3 | TRBV7-2 | TRBD1 | TGTGCCAGCAGCCCTGGACAGGGGTATTCCATATATTTT | CASSPGQGYSIYF
few | TRBJ1-2 | TRBV18 | TRBD1 | TGTGCCAGCTCCCACGGAGGACAGGGGAACTATGGCTACACCTTC | CASSHGGQGNYGYTF
. | TRBJ1-5 | TRBV10-1 | . | TGCGCCAGCACGACAGCGTATAGCAATCAGCCCCAGCATTTT | CASTTAYSNQPQHF
. | TRBJ2-2 | TRBV2 | TRBD2 | TGTGCCAGCAGTGAAGGGACTAGACACACCGGGGAGCTGTTTTTT | CASSEGTRHTGELFF
. | TRBJ2-1 | TRBV29-1 | . | TGCAGCGTTGACCTGTCTGACAATGAGCAGTTCTTC | CSVDLSDNEQFF
. | TRBJ2-7 | TRBV12-2 | . | TGTGCAAGTCGCCCTCGAGACAGCACTTTCTACGAGCAGTACTTC | CASRPRDSTFYEQYF
few | TRBJ2-5 | TRBV2 | . | TGTGTCATCGGGGGAGTGGGAGAGACCCAGTACTTC | CVIGGVGETQYF
. | TRBJ2-1 | TRBV21-1 | . | TGTGCCAGCAGCACCGCCCGTCGGTCAGGGAAGGGGTGCTCCTACAATGAGCAGTTCTTC | CASSTARRSGKGCSYNEQFF
few | TRBJ1-6 | TRBV28 | . | TGTGCCAGCAGTTGGGGTTTTAATTCACCCCTCCACTTT | CASSWGFNSPLHF
. | TRBJ1-1 | TRBV25-1 | . | TGTGCCAGGGGGAAGGGTGGCAGGCGAAACACTGAAGCTTTCTTT | CARGKGGRRNTEAFF
. | TRBJ2-3 | TRBV19 | . | TGTGCCAGTAGTAAAGGGACTCAACACTTCACAGATACGCAGTATTTT | CASSKGTQHFTDTQYF
. | TRBJ2-7 | TRBV14 | . | TGTGCCAGCAGCCAAGCGACACGGATGAGGCAGTACTTC | CASSQATRMRQYF
. | TRBJ2-7 | TRBV2 | TRBD2 | TGTGCCAGCAGAAACACCGGGACTAGCGAGGAGCAGTACTTC | CASRNTGTSEEQYF
. | TRBJ2-6 | TRBV4-2 | TRBD1 | TGTGCCAGCAGACCGGGACAGGGAAACTTCGTCCTGACTTTC | CASRPGQGNFVLTF
. | TRBJ1-1 | TRBV7-9 | TRBD1 | TGTGCCAGCAGCTTATATCAGGGGGCCAGTCTGAACACTGAAGCTTTCTTT | CASSLYQGASLNTEAFF
. | TRBJ2-1 | TRBV4-2 | TRBD1 | TGTGCCAGCAGCCAATCCCGGGGACAGGGCTTCAATGAGCAGTTCTTC | CASSQSRGQGFNEQFF
. | TRBJ2-2 | TRBV19 | . | TGTGCCAGTAGTATGGGGGGCGGGGCGAACACCGGGGAGCTGTTTTTT | CASSMGGGANTGELFF
. | TRBJ1-2 | TRBV4-3 | . | TGCGCCAGCAGCCTTCAGACTGGAAGGGACTATGGCTACACCTTC | CASSLQTGRDYGYTF
. | TRBJ2-3 | TRBV7-2 | TRBD1 | TGTGCCAGCAGCTTAGTAGGGGGCTCCACAGATACGCAGTATTTT | CASSLVGGSTDTQYF
. | TRBJ2-7 | TRBV28 | . | TGTGCCAGCAGCCTCCAGGTGGACCCCTACGAGCAGTACTTC | CASSLQVDPYEQYF
. | TRBJ2-3 | TRBV7-6 | TRBD2 | TGTGCCAGCAGCTCGACTTATAGCGGGAGTAAGAATACGCAGTATTTT | CASSSTYSGSKNTQYF
. | TRBJ2-7 | TRBV7-8 | . | TGTGCCAGCAGCTTAGCAGCCAGGGGCTACGAGCAGTACTTC | CASSLAARGYEQYF
few | TRBJ1-5 | TRBV7-3 | . | TGTGCCAGCAGCTCCCCTACCCAGCATTTT | CASSSPTQHF
. | TRBJ2-2 | TRBV2 | TRBD1 | TGTGCCAGCATGCGGCAGGGGGTTACCGGGGAGCTGTTTTTT | CASMRQGVTGELFF